This TCR beta chain was profiled in a study of T cells in localized non-small cell lung cancer. Study-level results: In the blood, greater T cell density corresponded to longer overall survival. Across samples, adjacent lung featured a median roughly 50 of the top 100 tumor clones.

This table comes from immunoSEQ multiplex PCR, and its TCRdb copy is limited to in-frame clones, with some not included. The data show approximately 41,000 clones, roughly 90% seen once. Comment on this clone: Its antigen is undetermined.

Trimming shortened V by 1 base and J by 0 bases, and 4 bases separated the two germline ends. Germline lookup yields CDR1 SGHRS and CDR2 YFSETQ. The CDR3 has 13 amino acids. The starting material was PBMCs, obtained before any cancer treatment. This clonotype was sampled from a woman aged 35 to 70 with stage II lung adenocarcinoma. The chain links TRBV5-1 to TRBJ1-1; no reliable D call. CDR3 DNA: TGCGCCAGCAGCTTGTTCATGAACACTGAAGCTTTCTTT. It encodes CASSLFMNTEAFF.